This is a list of T cell receptor beta chains from one sample in a study of blood T cell repertoires in COVID-19. Clones were read by immunoSEQ multiplex PCR, and TCRdb kept only the in-frame ones, dropping some. The sample comprises 100,000 to 150,000 clones, 70% to 90% of which are singletons, and about 1% rests with the top ten. Sequencing was carried out using peripheral blood. The receptor source for this set is a woman of 80 years or more with acute or convalescent COVID-19. The CDR3 runs from the conserved cysteine through the conserved F or W. Each record gives: J gene, V gene, clone size, D gene, CDR3 length, CDR3 protein, CDR3 DNA. The D gene is left open where the match is weak. For some rows the clone size is stated as once, few or many, or as a class when expanded; others skip it.

j_call: TRBJ2-7; v_call: TRBV6-5; clone_size: -; d_call: -; cdr3_length: 13; cdr3_aa: CASTRDFGYEQYF; cdr3_nt: TGTGCCAGCACCCGGGATTTTGGCTACGAGCAGTACTTC
j_call: TRBJ1-5; v_call: TRBV3-1/TRBV3-2; clone_size: once; d_call: -; cdr3_length: 14; cdr3_aa: CASSQDRGNQPQHF; cdr3_nt: TGTGCCAGCAGCCAAGATCGTGGCAATCAGCCCCAGCATTTT
j_call: TRBJ2-1; v_call: TRBV4-3; clone_size: -; d_call: -; cdr3_length: 17; cdr3_aa: CASSQDTREGSYNEQFF; cdr3_nt: TGCGCCAGCAGCCAAGATACCAGGGAAGGGTCCTACAATGAGCAGTTCTTC
j_call: TRBJ2-7; v_call: TRBV7-8; clone_size: -; d_call: TRBD2; cdr3_length: 17; cdr3_aa: CASSSSAGGTTRYEQYF; cdr3_nt: TGTGCCAGCAGCTCCAGCGCGGGAGGGACGACTAGATACGAGCAGTACTTC
j_call: TRBJ1-2; v_call: TRBV6-5; clone_size: -; d_call: TRBD1; cdr3_length: 15; cdr3_aa: CASSNDRGGDYGYTF; cdr3_nt: TGTGCCAGCAGTAATGACAGGGGAGGAGACTATGGCTACACCTTC
j_call: TRBJ1-4; v_call: TRBV15; clone_size: few; d_call: TRBD1; cdr3_length: 15; cdr3_aa: CATSRDRGQSEKLFF; cdr3_nt: TGTGCCACCAGCAGAGACAGGGGGCAGAGTGAAAAACTGTTTTTT
j_call: TRBJ1-1; v_call: TRBV27; clone_size: -; d_call: -; cdr3_length: 15; cdr3_aa: CASSSPPGVWTEAFF; cdr3_nt: TGTGCCAGCAGTTCCCCCCCAGGGGTTTGGACTGAAGCTTTCTTT
j_call: TRBJ1-1; v_call: TRBV18; clone_size: -; d_call: -; cdr3_length: 13; cdr3_aa: CASSPNRDTEAFF; cdr3_nt: TGTGCCAGCTCACCGAACAGGGACACTGAAGCTTTCTTT
j_call: TRBJ1-1; v_call: TRBV7-3; clone_size: -; d_call: TRBD1; cdr3_length: 14; cdr3_aa: CASSLGGQGTEAFF; cdr3_nt: TGTGCCAGCAGCTTAGGGGGACAGGGTACTGAAGCTTTCTTT
j_call: TRBJ2-3; v_call: TRBV6-6; clone_size: -; d_call: TRBD1; cdr3_length: 16; cdr3_aa: CASSYYRTGETDTQYF; cdr3_nt: TGTGCCAGCAGTTACTATCGGACAGGGGAAACAGATACGCAGTATTTT
j_call: TRBJ2-1; v_call: TRBV11-2; clone_size: -; d_call: TRBD2; cdr3_length: 14; cdr3_aa: CASSGASGRNEQFF; cdr3_nt: TGTGCCAGTAGCGGGGCTAGCGGGAGGAATGAGCAGTTCTTC
j_call: TRBJ1-5; v_call: TRBV2; clone_size: -; d_call: -; cdr3_length: 15; cdr3_aa: CASSGHEVSNQPQHF; cdr3_nt: TGTGCCAGCAGTGGACACGAAGTTAGCAATCAGCCCCAGCATTTT
j_call: TRBJ1-4; v_call: TRBV6-1; clone_size: -; d_call: -; cdr3_length: 14; cdr3_aa: CASSERGWGEKLFF; cdr3_nt: TGTGCCAGCAGTGAACGAGGGTGGGGTGAAAAACTGTTTTTT
j_call: TRBJ2-3; v_call: TRBV19; clone_size: -; d_call: TRBD1; cdr3_length: 14; cdr3_aa: CASSVGTATDTQYF; cdr3_nt: TGTGCCAGTAGTGTGGGGACAGCCACAGATACGCAGTATTTT
j_call: TRBJ2-4; v_call: TRBV20-1; clone_size: -; d_call: TRBD2; cdr3_length: 18; cdr3_aa: CSASRTSDPSRAKNIQYF; cdr3_nt: TGCAGTGCTAGTAGGACTAGCGACCCATCAAGGGCCAAAAACATTCAGTACTTC
j_call: TRBJ2-4; v_call: TRBV5-4; clone_size: -; d_call: -; cdr3_length: 14; cdr3_aa: CASSLDSSTHIQYF; cdr3_nt: TGTGCCAGCAGCTTGGATTCTAGCACACACATTCAGTACTTC
j_call: TRBJ1-2; v_call: TRBV18; clone_size: -; d_call: -; cdr3_length: 13; cdr3_aa: CASSPPGQRGYTF; cdr3_nt: TGTGCCAGCTCACCCCCGGGACAAAGGGGCTACACCTTC
j_call: TRBJ2-4; v_call: TRBV3-1/TRBV3-2; clone_size: -; d_call: TRBD2; cdr3_length: 15; cdr3_aa: CASSTPGTSQNIQYF; cdr3_nt: TGTGCCAGCAGCACCCCCGGGACTAGTCAAAACATTCAGTACTTC
j_call: TRBJ1-2; v_call: TRBV27; clone_size: -; d_call: TRBD1; cdr3_length: 14; cdr3_aa: CASRRIGQGIGYTF; cdr3_nt: TGTGCCAGCAGAAGGATCGGACAGGGAATTGGCTACACCTTC
j_call: TRBJ1-2; v_call: TRBV6-5; clone_size: -; d_call: -; cdr3_length: 14; cdr3_aa: CASSYLASTYGYTF; cdr3_nt: TGTGCCAGCAGTTACTTAGCCAGCACCTATGGCTACACCTTC
j_call: TRBJ1-6; v_call: TRBV7-9; clone_size: -; d_call: -; cdr3_length: 15; cdr3_aa: CASSSQGVPNSPLHF; cdr3_nt: TGTGCCAGCAGCTCCCAAGGGGTCCCTAATTCACCCCTCCACTTT
j_call: TRBJ2-3; v_call: TRBV7-9; clone_size: -; d_call: -; cdr3_length: 16; cdr3_aa: CASSFGLGGSTDTQYF; cdr3_nt: TGTGCCAGCAGCTTTGGGCTTGGGGGGAGCACAGATACGCAGTATTTT
j_call: TRBJ1-4; v_call: TRBV4-2; clone_size: -; d_call: -; cdr3_length: 14; cdr3_aa: CASSQDPKGEKLFF; cdr3_nt: TGTGCCAGCAGCCAAGATCCTAAGGGGGAAAAACTGTTTTTT
j_call: TRBJ1-2; v_call: TRBV6-1; clone_size: -; d_call: TRBD1; cdr3_length: 15; cdr3_aa: CASNPGTGGLDGYTF; cdr3_nt: TGTGCCAGCAACCCCGGGACAGGGGGTTTAGATGGCTACACCTTC
j_call: TRBJ2-2; v_call: TRBV28; clone_size: -; d_call: -; cdr3_length: 17; cdr3_aa: CASSFTGLKRHTGELFF; cdr3_nt: TGTGCCAGCAGTTTTACCGGACTCAAACGGCACACCGGGGAGCTGTTTTTT
j_call: TRBJ1-2; v_call: TRBV28; clone_size: -; d_call: -; cdr3_length: 16; cdr3_aa: CASSFQGRKPLPGYTF; cdr3_nt: TGTGCCAGCAGTTTCCAGGGCCGAAAGCCGCTTCCTGGCTACACCTTC
j_call: TRBJ1-1; v_call: TRBV12-3/TRBV12-4; clone_size: -; d_call: TRBD1; cdr3_length: 11; cdr3_aa: CASSKGQRAFF; cdr3_nt: TGTGCCAGCAGTAAGGGACAGAGAGCTTTCTTT
j_call: TRBJ1-3; v_call: TRBV2; clone_size: -; d_call: TRBD1; cdr3_length: 16; cdr3_aa: CASWRDRVLGGNTIYF; cdr3_nt: TGTGCCAGCTGGAGGGACAGGGTGCTAGGAGGAAACACCATATATTTT
j_call: TRBJ1-4; v_call: TRBV7-2; clone_size: -; d_call: TRBD1; cdr3_length: 14; cdr3_aa: CASSFGTGLEKLFF; cdr3_nt: TGTGCCAGCAGCTTCGGGACAGGCCTTGAAAAACTGTTTTTT
j_call: TRBJ2-7; v_call: TRBV11-2; clone_size: -; d_call: TRBD1; cdr3_length: 15; cdr3_aa: CASSPDRGPSYEQYF; cdr3_nt: TGTGCCAGCAGCCCAGACAGGGGCCCTAGCTACGAGCAGTACTTC
j_call: TRBJ1-5; v_call: TRBV9; clone_size: once; d_call: TRBD1; cdr3_length: 16; cdr3_aa: CASSVGTGGSQTTQHF; cdr3_nt: TGTGCCAGCAGCGTGGGGACAGGGGGCTCCCAAACGACCCAGCATTTT
j_call: TRBJ1-2; v_call: TRBV6-5; clone_size: -; d_call: TRBD1; cdr3_length: 13; cdr3_aa: CASTEGQSYGYTF; cdr3_nt: TGTGCCAGCACCGAGGGACAGTCCTATGGCTACACCTTC
j_call: TRBJ2-2; v_call: TRBV5-1; clone_size: -; d_call: -; cdr3_length: 15; cdr3_aa: CASSLLAANTGELFF; cdr3_nt: TGCGCCAGCAGCTTGTTGGCCGCAAACACCGGGGAGCTGTTTTTT
j_call: TRBJ2-4; v_call: TRBV27; clone_size: once; d_call: TRBD2; cdr3_length: 15; cdr3_aa: CASSSQTSGRARLLF; cdr3_nt: TGTGCCAGCAGTTCCCAGACTAGCGGGAGGGCCAGGCTTCTCTTC
j_call: TRBJ2-4; v_call: TRBV2; clone_size: -; d_call: -; cdr3_length: 13; cdr3_aa: CASSGGGGNIQYF; cdr3_nt: TGTGCCAGCAGTGGTGGGGGAGGAAACATTCAGTACTTC
j_call: TRBJ1-4; v_call: TRBV4-2; clone_size: few; d_call: -; cdr3_length: 15; cdr3_aa: CASSQKRATNEKLFF; cdr3_nt: TGTGCCAGCAGCCAAAAGCGGGCAACTAATGAAAAACTGTTTTTT
j_call: TRBJ1-5; v_call: TRBV28; clone_size: -; d_call: TRBD1; cdr3_length: 15; cdr3_aa: CASSLSGTGHQPQHF; cdr3_nt: TGTGCCAGCAGTTTAAGTGGGACAGGCCATCAGCCCCAGCATTTT
j_call: TRBJ1-2; v_call: TRBV6-1; clone_size: -; d_call: TRBD1; cdr3_length: 15; cdr3_aa: CASSEARTGGGGYTF; cdr3_nt: TGTGCCAGCAGTGAAGCGCGGACAGGGGGTGGTGGCTACACCTTC
j_call: TRBJ1-2; v_call: TRBV18; clone_size: -; d_call: TRBD1; cdr3_length: 14; cdr3_aa: CASSQTGGNYGYTF; cdr3_nt: TGTGCCAGCTCACAAACAGGGGGCAACTATGGCTACACCTTC
j_call: TRBJ1-5; v_call: TRBV2; clone_size: -; d_call: -; cdr3_length: 14; cdr3_aa: CASVREASNQPQHF; cdr3_nt: TGTGCCAGCGTCCGGGAGGCAAGCAATCAGCCCCAGCATTTT
j_call: TRBJ1-1; v_call: TRBV5-1; clone_size: -; d_call: -; cdr3_length: 16; cdr3_aa: CASSLDRSPMNTEAFF; cdr3_nt: TGCGCCAGCAGCTTGGACCGGTCACCCATGAACACTGAAGCTTTCTTT
j_call: TRBJ2-3; v_call: TRBV5-1; clone_size: -; d_call: -; cdr3_length: 15; cdr3_aa: CASSSQGHSTDTQYF; cdr3_nt: TGCGCCAGCAGCTCCCAGGGGCACAGCACAGATACGCAGTATTTT
j_call: TRBJ2-5; v_call: TRBV5-4; clone_size: -; d_call: TRBD1; cdr3_length: 17; cdr3_aa: CASSGGQGVRDQETQYF; cdr3_nt: TGTGCCAGCAGCGGGGGACAGGGGGTGCGGGATCAAGAGACCCAGTACTTC
j_call: TRBJ1-6; v_call: TRBV9; clone_size: -; d_call: TRBD1; cdr3_length: 15; cdr3_aa: CASSQTTGGGSPLHF; cdr3_nt: TGTGCCAGCAGCCAAACTACAGGGGGCGGTTCACCCCTCCACTTT
j_call: TRBJ1-2; v_call: TRBV7-8; clone_size: -; d_call: TRBD1; cdr3_length: 13; cdr3_aa: CASSLGQGNGYTF; cdr3_nt: TGTGCCAGCAGCTTAGGACAGGGAAATGGCTACACCTTC
j_call: TRBJ1-6; v_call: TRBV28; clone_size: -; d_call: -; cdr3_length: 15; cdr3_aa: CASSLRGGYNSPLHF; cdr3_nt: TGTGCCAGCAGTTTAAGGGGTGGCTATAATTCACCCCTCCACTTT
j_call: TRBJ2-5; v_call: TRBV5-6; clone_size: few; d_call: -; cdr3_length: 18; cdr3_aa: CASSLVVGRKTSQETQYF; cdr3_nt: TGTGCCAGCAGCTTGGTGGTGGGCCGGAAGACAAGCCAAGAGACCCAGTACTTC
j_call: TRBJ1-2; v_call: TRBV7-9; clone_size: -; d_call: -; cdr3_length: 15; cdr3_aa: CASSLRGAANYGYTF; cdr3_nt: TGTGCCAGCAGCTTACGGGGTGCAGCTAACTATGGCTACACCTTC
j_call: TRBJ1-3; v_call: TRBV11-2; clone_size: few; d_call: -; cdr3_length: 14; cdr3_aa: CASSVSVSGNTIYF; cdr3_nt: TGTGCCAGCAGCGTGTCAGTCTCTGGAAACACCATATATTTT
j_call: TRBJ2-5; v_call: TRBV7-6; clone_size: -; d_call: TRBD2; cdr3_length: 15; cdr3_aa: CASSYLAGEQETQYF; cdr3_nt: TGTGCCAGCAGTTATCTAGCGGGGGAACAAGAGACCCAGTACTTC
j_call: TRBJ2-1; v_call: TRBV7-2; clone_size: -; d_call: -; cdr3_length: 15; cdr3_aa: CASSLVGVKNNEQFF; cdr3_nt: TGTGCCAGCAGCTTAGTCGGTGTCAAAAACAATGAGCAGTTCTTC
j_call: TRBJ2-1; v_call: TRBV21-1; clone_size: once; d_call: -; cdr3_length: 17; cdr3_aa: CASSRSFDRVLYNEQFF; cdr3_nt: TGTGCCAGCAGCAGATCCTTTGACAGGGTTCTCTACAATGAGCAGTTCTTC
j_call: TRBJ2-7; v_call: TRBV3-1/TRBV3-2; clone_size: -; d_call: TRBD2; cdr3_length: 16; cdr3_aa: CASSPRTSGGLYEQYF; cdr3_nt: TGTGCCAGCAGCCCCCGGACTAGCGGGGGGTTATACGAGCAGTACTTC
j_call: TRBJ1-3; v_call: TRBV6-5; clone_size: -; d_call: -; cdr3_length: 14; cdr3_aa: CASSPGGSGNTIYF; cdr3_nt: TGTGCCAGCAGCCCCGGGGGGTCGGGAAACACCATATATTTT
j_call: TRBJ2-3; v_call: TRBV4-1; clone_size: -; d_call: TRBD1; cdr3_length: 15; cdr3_aa: CASSQPHRGPDTQYF; cdr3_nt: TGCGCCAGCAGCCAACCCCACAGGGGGCCCGATACGCAGTATTTT
j_call: TRBJ2-5; v_call: TRBV5-1; clone_size: once; d_call: TRBD1; cdr3_length: 16; cdr3_aa: CASSLGQGADRETQYF; cdr3_nt: TGCGCCAGCAGCTTGGGACAGGGGGCGGATAGAGAGACCCAGTACTTC
j_call: TRBJ2-1; v_call: TRBV6-5; clone_size: -; d_call: TRBD2; cdr3_length: 14; cdr3_aa: CASSNGLAGAEQFF; cdr3_nt: TGTGCCAGCAGCAACGGACTAGCGGGGGCCGAGCAGTTCTTC
j_call: TRBJ1-2; v_call: TRBV28; clone_size: few; d_call: -; cdr3_length: 14; cdr3_aa: CASSPLSGAYGYTF; cdr3_nt: TGTGCCAGCAGTCCCCTATCTGGGGCATATGGCTACACCTTC
j_call: TRBJ2-3; v_call: TRBV28; clone_size: -; d_call: TRBD2; cdr3_length: 14; cdr3_aa: CASRPSGRTDTQYF; cdr3_nt: TGTGCCAGCAGACCGAGCGGGAGGACAGATACGCAGTATTTT
j_call: TRBJ1-3; v_call: TRBV27; clone_size: once; d_call: -; cdr3_length: 13; cdr3_aa: CASSLLGGNTIYF; cdr3_nt: TGTGCCAGCAGCCTACTCGGGGGAAACACCATATATTTT